Described below is a single TCR beta chain sequence and its context. Repertoires were generated with immunoSEQ multiplex PCR, while TCRdb's copy carries only in-frame clones and drops some. This sample yields over 200,000 clones, of which roughly 80% are seen a single time; approximately 5% belongs to the top ten. The data belong to a study of blood T cell repertoires in COVID-19. As for the study in general: Sites in the United States, Italy and Spain provided acute and convalescent COVID-19 samples.

Germline V gene data show CDR1 as MNHEY and CDR2 as SMNVEV (reference sequence). V was cut by 0 bases and J by 4 bases, with 12 bases left in between. This CDR3 spans 15 amino acids. Material: peripheral blood. This receptor was taken from a human donor in a cohort sampled during active COVID-19. This chain joins TRBV27 and TRBJ1-1, with D unclear. The CDR3 loop is CASSLSPPTLTEAFF. Written as DNA, the CDR3 is TGTGCCAGCAGTTTATCCCCTCCTACCCTCACTGAAGCTTTCTTT.